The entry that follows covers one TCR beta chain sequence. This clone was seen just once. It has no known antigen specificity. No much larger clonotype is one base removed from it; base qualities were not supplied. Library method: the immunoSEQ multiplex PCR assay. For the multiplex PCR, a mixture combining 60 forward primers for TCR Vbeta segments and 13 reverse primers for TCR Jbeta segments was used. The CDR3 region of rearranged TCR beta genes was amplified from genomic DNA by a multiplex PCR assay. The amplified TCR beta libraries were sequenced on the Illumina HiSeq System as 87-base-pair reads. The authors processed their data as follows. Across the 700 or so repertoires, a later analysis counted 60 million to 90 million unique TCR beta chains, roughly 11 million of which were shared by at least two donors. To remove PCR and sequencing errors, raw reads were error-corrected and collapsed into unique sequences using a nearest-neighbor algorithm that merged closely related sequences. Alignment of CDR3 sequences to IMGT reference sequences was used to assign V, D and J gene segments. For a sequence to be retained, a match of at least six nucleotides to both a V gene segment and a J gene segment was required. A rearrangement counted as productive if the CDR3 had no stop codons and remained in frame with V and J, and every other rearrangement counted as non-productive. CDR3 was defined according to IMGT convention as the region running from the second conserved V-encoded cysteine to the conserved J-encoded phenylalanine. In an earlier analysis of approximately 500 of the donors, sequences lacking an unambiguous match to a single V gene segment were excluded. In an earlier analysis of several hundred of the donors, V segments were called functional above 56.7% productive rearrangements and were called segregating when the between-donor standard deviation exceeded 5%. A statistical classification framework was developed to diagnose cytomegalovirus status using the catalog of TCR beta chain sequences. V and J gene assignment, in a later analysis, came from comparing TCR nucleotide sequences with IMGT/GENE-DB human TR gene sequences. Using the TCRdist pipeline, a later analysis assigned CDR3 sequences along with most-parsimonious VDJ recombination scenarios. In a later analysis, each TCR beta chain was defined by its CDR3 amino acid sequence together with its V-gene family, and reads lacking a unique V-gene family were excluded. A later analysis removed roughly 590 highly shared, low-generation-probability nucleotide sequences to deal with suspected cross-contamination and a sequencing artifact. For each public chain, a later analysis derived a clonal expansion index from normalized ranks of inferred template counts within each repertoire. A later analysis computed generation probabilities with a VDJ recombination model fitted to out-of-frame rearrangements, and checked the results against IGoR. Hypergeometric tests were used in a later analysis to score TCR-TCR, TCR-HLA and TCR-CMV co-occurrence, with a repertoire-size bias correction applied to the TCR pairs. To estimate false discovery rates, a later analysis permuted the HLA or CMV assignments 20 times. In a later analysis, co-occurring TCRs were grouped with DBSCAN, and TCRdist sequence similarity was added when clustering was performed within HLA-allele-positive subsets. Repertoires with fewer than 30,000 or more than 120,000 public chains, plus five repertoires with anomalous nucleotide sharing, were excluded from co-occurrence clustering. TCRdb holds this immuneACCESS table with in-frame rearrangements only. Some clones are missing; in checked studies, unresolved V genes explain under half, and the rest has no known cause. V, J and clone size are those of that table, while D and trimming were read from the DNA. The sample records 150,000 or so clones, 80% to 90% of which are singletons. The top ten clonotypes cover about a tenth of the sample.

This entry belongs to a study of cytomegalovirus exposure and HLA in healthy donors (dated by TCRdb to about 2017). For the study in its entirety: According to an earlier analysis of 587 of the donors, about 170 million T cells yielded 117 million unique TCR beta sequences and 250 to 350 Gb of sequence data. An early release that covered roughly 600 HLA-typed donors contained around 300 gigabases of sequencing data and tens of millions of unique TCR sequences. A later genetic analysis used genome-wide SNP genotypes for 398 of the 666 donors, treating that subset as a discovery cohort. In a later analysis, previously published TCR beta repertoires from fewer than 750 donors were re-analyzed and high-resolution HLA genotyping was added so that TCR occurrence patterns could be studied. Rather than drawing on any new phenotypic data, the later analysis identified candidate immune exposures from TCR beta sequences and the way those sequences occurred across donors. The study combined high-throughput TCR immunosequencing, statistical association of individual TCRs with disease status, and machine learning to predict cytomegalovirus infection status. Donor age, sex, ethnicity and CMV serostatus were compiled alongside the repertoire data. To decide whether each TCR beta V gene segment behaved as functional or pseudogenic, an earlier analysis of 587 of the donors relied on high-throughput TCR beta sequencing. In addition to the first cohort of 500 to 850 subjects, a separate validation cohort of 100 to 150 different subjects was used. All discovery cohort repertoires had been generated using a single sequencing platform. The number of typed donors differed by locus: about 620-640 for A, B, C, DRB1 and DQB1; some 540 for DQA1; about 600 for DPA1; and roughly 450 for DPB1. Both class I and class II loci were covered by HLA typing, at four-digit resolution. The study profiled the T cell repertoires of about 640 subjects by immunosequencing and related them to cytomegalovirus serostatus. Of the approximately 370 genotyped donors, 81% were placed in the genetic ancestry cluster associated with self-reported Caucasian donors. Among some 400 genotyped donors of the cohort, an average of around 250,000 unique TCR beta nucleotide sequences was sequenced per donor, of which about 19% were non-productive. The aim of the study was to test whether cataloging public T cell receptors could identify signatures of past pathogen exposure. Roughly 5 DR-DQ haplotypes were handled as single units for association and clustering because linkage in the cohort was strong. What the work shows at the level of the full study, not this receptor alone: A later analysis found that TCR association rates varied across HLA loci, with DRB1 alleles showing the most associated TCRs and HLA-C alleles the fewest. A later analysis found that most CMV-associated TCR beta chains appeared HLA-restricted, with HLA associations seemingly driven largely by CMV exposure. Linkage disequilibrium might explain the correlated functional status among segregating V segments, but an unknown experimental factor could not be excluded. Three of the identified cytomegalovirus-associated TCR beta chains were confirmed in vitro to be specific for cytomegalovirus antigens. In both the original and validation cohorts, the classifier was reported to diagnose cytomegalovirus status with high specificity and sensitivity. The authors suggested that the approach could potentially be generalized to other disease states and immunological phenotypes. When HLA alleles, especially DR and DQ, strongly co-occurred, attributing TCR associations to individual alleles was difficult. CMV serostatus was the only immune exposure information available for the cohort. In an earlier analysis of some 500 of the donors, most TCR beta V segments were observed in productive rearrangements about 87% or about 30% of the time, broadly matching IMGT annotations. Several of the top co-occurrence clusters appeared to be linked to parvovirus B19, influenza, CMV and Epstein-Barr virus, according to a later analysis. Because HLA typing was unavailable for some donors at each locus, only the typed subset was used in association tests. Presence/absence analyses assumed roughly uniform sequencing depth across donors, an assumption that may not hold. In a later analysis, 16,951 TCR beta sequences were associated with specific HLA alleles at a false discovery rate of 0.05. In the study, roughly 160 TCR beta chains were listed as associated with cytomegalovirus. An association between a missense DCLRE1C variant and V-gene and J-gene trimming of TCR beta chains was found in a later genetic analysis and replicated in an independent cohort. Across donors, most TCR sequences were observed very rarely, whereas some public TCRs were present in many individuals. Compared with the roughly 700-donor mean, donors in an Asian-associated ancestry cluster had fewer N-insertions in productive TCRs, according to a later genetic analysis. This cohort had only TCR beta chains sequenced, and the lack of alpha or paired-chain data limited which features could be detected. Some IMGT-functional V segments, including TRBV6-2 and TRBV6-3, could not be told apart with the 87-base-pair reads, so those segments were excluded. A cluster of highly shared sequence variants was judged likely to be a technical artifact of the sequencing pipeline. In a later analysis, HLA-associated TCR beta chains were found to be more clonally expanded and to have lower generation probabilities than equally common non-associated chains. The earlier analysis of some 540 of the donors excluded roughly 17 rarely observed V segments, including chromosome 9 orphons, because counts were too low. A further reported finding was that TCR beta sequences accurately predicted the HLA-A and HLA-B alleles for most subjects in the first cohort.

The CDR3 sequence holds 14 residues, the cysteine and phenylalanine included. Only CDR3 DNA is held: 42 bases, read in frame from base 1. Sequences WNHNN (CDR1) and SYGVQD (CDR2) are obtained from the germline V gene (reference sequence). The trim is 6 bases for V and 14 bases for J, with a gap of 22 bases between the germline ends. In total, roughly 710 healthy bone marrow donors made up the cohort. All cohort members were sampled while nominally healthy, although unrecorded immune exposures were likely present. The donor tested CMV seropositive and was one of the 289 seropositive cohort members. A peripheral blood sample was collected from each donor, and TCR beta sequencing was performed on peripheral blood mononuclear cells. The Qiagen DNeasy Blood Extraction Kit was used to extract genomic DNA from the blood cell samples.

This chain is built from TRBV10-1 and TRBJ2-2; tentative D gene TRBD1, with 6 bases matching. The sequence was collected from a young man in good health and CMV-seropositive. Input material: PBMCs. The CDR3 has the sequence CASSRTTGSNRLFF. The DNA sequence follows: TGCGCCAGCAGCAGAACCACAGGGTCAAATCGCCTGTTTTTT.